A selection of T cell receptor beta chains follows, all from one sample in a study of blood T cell repertoires in COVID-19. The table came from immunoSEQ multiplex PCR; TCRdb's copy has only in-frame clones and leaves some out. The sample contains 250,000 to 350,000 clones, about 82% of which appear only once. Sequenced: peripheral blood. The receptor source for this set is a woman between 45 and 65 years old with active or convalescent COVID-19. Both conserved end residues are part of each CDR3. Expanded clones are given a class, and other clones once, few, many or no size at all.

>TRBV5-1|.
CASSQSPVAYNEQFF
>TRBV29-1|.
CSVGTSGFYNEQFF
>TRBV7-2|.
CASSSRLQLSSYNEQFF
>TRBV7-9|.
CASSSSLAGGPRYSYEQYF
>TRBV28|.
CASVRSGTEAFF
>TRBV28|.
CASSLRRGLGYTF
>TRBV7-3|.
CASSFLSASYNEQFF
>TRBV6-6|.
CASSYLGPGNTEAFF
>TRBV5-1|.
CASSRDRGYEQYF
>TRBV7-8|.
CASSPGGSWQFF
>TRBV9|.
CASSTKRTSGLNQETQYF
>TRBV2|few
CASSAVRGNTIYF
>TRBV6-5|.
CASSYFPGQGTYEQYF